The clone carrying this TCR beta chain was picked up many times. The antigen is unknown. Sample time point: newly diagnosed GD, antithyroid drugs for less than 3 months. PBMCs were the source of the RNA used for TCR sequencing. Building the TCR beta libraries relied on iRepertoire HTBI primers, and CDR3 regions underwent Arm-PCR. TCRdb re-called the multiplex PCR reads with MiXCR, one entry per CDR3 protein. The table includes about 220,000 distinct CDR3 sequences, less than 20% detected once. This record comes from a study of regulatory T cells in long-lasting Graves disease. V was cut by 2 bases and J by 0 bases, with 11 bases left in between. This CDR3 spans 17 amino acids. Germline assignment: CDR1 SGHTA and CDR2 FQGTGA. Findings and caveats of the study: The study found TRBV28, TRBJ1-2 and TRBJ2-5 favored in persistent disease.

The same data also contributed to another study, on T cells in Graves' hyperthyroidism and ophthalmopathy. Per that study: Diagnoses rested on clinical symptoms, serum thyroxine and TRAb, thyroid ultrasound and orbital computed tomography. Using the HTBI primer set, a first-round RT-PCR was run on the TCR CDR3. Blood samples included most of the expanded thyroid clonotypes exceeding 0.001.

The sequencing here drew on peripheral blood mononuclear cells (PBMCs), taken at new diagnosis, from a patient treated with antithyroid drugs. This receptor was identified in a woman in her 30s with Graves disease. This chain connects TRBV7-3 to TRBJ2-6; D may correspond to TRBD1 or TRBD2 (5 bases each). CDR3 sequence: CASSLRGDGSGANVLTF. For the CDR3, the DNA is TGTGCCAGCAGCTTACGAGGGGACGGCTCTGGGGCCAACGTCCTGACTTTC.